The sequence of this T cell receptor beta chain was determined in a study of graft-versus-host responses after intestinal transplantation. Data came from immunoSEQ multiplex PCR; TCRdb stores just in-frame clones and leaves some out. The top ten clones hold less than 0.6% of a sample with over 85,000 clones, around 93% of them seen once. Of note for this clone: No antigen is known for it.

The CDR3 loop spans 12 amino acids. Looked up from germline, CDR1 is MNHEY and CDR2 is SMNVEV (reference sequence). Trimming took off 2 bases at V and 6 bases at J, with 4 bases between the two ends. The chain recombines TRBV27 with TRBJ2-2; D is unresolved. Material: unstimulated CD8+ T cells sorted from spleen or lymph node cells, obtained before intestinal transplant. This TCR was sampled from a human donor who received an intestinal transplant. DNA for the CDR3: TGTGCCAGCAGTTTAATAGCCGGGGAGCTGTTTTTT. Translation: CASSLIAGELFF.